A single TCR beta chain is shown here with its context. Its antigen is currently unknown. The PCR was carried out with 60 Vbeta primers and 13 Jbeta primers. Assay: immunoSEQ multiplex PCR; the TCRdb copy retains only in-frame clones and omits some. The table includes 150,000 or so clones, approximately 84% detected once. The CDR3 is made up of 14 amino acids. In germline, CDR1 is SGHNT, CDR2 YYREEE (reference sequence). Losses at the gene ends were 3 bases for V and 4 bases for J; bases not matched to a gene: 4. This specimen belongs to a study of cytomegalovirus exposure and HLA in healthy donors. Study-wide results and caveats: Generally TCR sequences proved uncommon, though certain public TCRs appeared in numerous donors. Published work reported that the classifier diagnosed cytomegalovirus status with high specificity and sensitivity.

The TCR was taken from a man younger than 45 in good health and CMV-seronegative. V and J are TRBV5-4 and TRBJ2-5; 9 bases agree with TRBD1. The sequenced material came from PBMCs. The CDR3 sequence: CASSYDRGVETQYF. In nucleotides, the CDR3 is TGTGCCAGCAGCTACGACAGGGGGGTAGAGACCCAGTACTTC. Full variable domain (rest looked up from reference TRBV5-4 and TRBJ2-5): ETGVTQSPTHLIKTRGQQVTLRCSSQSGHNTVSWYQQALGQGPQFIFQYYREEENGRGNFPPRFSGLQFPNYSSELNVNALELDDSALYLCASSYDRGVETQYFGPGTRLLVL.